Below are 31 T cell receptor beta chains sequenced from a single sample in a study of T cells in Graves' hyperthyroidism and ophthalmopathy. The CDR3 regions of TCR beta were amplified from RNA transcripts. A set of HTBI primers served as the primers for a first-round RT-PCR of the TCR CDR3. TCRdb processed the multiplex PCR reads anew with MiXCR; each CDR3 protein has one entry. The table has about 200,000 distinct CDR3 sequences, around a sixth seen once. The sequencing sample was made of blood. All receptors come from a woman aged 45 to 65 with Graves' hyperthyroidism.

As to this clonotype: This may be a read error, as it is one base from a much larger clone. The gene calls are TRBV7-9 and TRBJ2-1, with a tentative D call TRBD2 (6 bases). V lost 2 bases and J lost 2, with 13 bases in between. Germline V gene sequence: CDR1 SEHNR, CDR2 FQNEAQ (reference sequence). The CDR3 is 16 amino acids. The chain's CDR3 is CASSLSGGDTYNEQFF. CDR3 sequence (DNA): TGTGCCAGCAGCTTATCAGGCGGGGATACCTACAATGAGCAGTTCTTC.

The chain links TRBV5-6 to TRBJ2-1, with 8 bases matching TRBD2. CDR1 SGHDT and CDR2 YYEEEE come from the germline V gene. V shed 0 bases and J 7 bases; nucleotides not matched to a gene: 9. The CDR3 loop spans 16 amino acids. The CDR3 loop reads CASSLGSGSPRNEQFF. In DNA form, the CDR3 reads TGTGCCAGCAGCTTGGGAAGCGGGAGTCCGAGGAATGAGCAGTTCTTC.

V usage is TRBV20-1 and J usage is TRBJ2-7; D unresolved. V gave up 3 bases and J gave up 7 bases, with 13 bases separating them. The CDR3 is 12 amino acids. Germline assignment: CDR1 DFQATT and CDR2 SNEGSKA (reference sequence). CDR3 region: CSASPRPGEQYF. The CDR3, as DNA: TGCAGTGCTAGCCCTCGACCCGGGGAGCAGTACTTC.

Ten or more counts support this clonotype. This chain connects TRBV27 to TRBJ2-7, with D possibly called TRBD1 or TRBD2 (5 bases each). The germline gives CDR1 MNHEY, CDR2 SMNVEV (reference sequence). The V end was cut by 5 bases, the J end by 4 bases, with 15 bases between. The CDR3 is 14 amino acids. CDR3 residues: CASSPWDPGYEQYF. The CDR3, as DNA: TGTGCCAGCAGTCCCTGGGACCCAGGTTACGAGCAGTACTTC.

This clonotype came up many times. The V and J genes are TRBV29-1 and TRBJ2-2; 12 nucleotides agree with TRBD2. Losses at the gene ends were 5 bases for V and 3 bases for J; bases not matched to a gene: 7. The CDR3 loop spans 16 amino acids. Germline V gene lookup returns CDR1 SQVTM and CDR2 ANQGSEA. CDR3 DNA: TGCAGCGTTAAGACTAGCGGGAGTTTGCACACCGGGGAGCTGTTTTTT. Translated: CSVKTSGSLHTGELFF.

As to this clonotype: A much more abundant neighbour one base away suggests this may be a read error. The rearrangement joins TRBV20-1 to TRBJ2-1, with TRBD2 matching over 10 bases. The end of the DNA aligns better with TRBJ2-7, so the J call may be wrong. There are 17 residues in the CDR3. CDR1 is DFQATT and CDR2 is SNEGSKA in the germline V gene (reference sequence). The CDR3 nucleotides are TGCAGTGCTCCCCGGACTAGCGGAGCCCGCTCCTACAATGAGCAGTACTTC. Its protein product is CSAPRTSGARSYNEQYF.

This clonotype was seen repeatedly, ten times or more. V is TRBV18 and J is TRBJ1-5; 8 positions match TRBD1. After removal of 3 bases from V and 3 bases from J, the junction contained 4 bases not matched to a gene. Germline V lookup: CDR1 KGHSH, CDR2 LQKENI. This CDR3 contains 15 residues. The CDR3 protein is CASSPTGDLNQPQHF. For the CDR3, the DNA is TGTGCCAGCTCACCGACAGGGGACCTCAATCAGCCCCAGCATTTT.

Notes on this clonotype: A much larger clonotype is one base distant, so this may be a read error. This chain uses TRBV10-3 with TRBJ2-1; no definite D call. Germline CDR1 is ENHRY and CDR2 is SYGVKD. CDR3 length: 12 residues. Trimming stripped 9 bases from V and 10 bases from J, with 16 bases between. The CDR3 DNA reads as TGTGCCATTACATCAGACACCCACGAGCAGTTCTTC. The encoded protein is CAITSDTHEQFF.

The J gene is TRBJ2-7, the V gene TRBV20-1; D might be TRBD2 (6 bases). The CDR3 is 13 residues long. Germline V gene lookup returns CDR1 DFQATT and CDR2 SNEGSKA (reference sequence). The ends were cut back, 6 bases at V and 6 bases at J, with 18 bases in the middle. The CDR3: CSAARQGGGEQYF. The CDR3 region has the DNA TGCAGTGCCGCGCGGCAGGGAGGTGGCGAGCAGTACTTC.

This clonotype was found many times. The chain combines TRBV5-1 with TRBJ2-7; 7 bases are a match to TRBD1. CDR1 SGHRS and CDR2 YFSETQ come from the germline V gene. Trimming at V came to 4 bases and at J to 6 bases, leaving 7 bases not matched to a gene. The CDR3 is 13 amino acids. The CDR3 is CASSDRVEAEQYF. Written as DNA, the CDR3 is TGCGCCAGCAGCGACAGGGTTGAGGCCGAGCAGTACTTC.

The CDR3 DNA sequence: TGCAGTGCTAGGCCCCCTATAGGGACAGGGGGCACAGATACGCAGTATTTT. This codes for CSARPPIGTGGTDTQYF. The chain carries TRBV20-1 and TRBJ2-3, with 10 bases fitting TRBD1. Germline trimming cut 3 bases from V and 1 base from J; bases unmatched to any gene: 10. The CDR3 spans 17 residues. Germline-derived CDR1 and CDR2 are DFQATT and SNEGSKA (reference sequence).

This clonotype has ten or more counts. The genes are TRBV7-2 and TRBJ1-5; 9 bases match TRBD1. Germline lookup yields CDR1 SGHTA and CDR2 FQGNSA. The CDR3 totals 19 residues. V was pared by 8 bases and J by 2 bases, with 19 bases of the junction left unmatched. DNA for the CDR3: TGTGCCAGCGTCTTTCCGCCGGGACAGGGTACGGTGGGCAATCAGCCCCAGCATTTT. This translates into CASVFPPGQGTVGNQPQHF.

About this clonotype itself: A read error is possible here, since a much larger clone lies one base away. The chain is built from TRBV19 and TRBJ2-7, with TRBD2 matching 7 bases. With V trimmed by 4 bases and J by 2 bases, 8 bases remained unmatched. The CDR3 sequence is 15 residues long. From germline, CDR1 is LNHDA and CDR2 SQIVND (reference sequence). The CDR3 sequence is CASSKQSGETYEQYF. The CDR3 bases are TGTGCCAGTAGTAAACAGAGCGGGGAAACCTACGAGCAGTACTTC.

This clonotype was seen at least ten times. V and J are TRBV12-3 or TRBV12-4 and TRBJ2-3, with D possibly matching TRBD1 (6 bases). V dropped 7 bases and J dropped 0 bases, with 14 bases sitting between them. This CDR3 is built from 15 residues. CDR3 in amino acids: CASMPSQGSTDTQYF. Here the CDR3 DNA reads TGTGCCAGCATGCCATCCCAGGGGAGCACAGATACGCAGTATTTT.

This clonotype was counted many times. CDR3 sequence: CASSNTGGSTDTQYF. In nucleotides, the CDR3 is TGTGCCAGCAGTAATACGGGAGGAAGTACAGATACGCAGTATTTT. V and J are TRBV7-9 and TRBJ2-3; 7 bases are a match to TRBD2. The trim removed 6 bases at V and 3 bases at J, leaving 9 bases unmatched. Germline V gives CDR1 SEHNR, CDR2 FQNEAQ (reference sequence). This CDR3 has 15 amino acids.

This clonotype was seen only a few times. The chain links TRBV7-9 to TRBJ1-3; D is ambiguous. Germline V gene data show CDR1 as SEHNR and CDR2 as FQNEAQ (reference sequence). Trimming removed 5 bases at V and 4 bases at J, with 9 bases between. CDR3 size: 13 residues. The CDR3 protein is CASSLGFGNTIYF. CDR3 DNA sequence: TGTGCCAGCAGCCTAGGGTTCGGAAACACCATATATTTT.

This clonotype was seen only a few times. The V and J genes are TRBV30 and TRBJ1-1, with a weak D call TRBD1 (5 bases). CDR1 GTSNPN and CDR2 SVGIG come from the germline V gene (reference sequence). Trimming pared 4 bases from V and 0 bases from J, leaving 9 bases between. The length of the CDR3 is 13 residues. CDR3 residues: CAWTPGLNTEAFF. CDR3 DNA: TGTGCCTGGACGCCGGGGCTGAACACTGAAGCTTTCTTT.

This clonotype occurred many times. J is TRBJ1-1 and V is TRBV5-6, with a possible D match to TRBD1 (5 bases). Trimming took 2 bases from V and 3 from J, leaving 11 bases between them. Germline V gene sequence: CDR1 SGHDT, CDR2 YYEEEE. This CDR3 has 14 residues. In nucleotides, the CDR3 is TGTGCCAGCAGCTTAGGGGACCTGGACACTGAAGCTTTCTTT. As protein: CASSLGDLDTEAFF.

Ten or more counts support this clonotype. CDR3 sequence reads: CSAFGGPGETQYF. CDR3 DNA: TGCAGTGCCTTCGGCGGGCCAGGGGAGACCCAGTACTTC. J is TRBJ2-5 and V is TRBV20-1; the D gene could be TRBD1 or TRBD2 (5 bases each). The CDR3 sequence is 13 residues long. CDR1 is DFQATT and CDR2 is SNEGSKA in the germline V gene (reference sequence). V lost 6 bases to trimming and J lost 5 bases, with 16 bases between them.

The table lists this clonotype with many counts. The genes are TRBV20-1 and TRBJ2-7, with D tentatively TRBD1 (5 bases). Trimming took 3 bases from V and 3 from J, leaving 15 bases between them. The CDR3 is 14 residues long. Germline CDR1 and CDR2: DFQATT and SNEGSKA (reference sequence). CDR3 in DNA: TGCAGTGCTAGGCTGCAGGGCGTATTCTACGAGCAGTACTTC. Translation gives CSARLQGVFYEQYF.

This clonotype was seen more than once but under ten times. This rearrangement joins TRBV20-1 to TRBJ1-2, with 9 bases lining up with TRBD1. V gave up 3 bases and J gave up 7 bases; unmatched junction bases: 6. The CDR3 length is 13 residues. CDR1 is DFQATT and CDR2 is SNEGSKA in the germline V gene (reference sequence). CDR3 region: CSASVQGAGGYTF. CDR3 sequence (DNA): TGCAGTGCTAGCGTACAGGGGGCAGGTGGCTACACCTTC.

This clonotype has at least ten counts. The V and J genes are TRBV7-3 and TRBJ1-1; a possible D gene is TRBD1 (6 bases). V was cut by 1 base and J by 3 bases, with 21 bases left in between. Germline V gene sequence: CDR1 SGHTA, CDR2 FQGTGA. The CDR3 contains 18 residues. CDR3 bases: TGTGCCAGCAGCTTAATTGGGATGGCGACTAGGGGGTACACTGAAGCTTTCTTT. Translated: CASSLIGMATRGYTEAFF.

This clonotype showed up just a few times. The CDR3 here is CASSRGLAERTDTQYF. The CDR3 DNA is TGTGCCAGCAGCCGCGGACTAGCGGAACGAACAGATACGCAGTATTTT. This chain connects TRBV3-1 to TRBJ2-3; TRBD2 aligns across 10 bases. The CDR3 totals 16 residues. From germline, CDR1 is LGHDT and CDR2 YNNKEL (reference sequence). The V gene end was trimmed by 4 bases and the J gene end by 3 bases; junction bases not matched to a gene: 7.

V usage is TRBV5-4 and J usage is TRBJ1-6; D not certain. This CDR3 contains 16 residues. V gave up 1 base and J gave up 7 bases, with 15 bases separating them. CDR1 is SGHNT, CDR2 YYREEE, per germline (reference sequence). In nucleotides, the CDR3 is TGTGCCAGCAGCTTGAATTGGGATACTAAAAATTCACCCCTCCACTTT. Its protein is CASSLNWDTKNSPLHF.

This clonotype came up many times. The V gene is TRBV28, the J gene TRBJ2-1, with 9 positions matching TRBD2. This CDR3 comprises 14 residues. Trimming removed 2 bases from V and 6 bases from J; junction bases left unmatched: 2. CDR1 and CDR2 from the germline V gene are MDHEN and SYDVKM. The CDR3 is CASSLLAGFNEQFF. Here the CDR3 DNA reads TGTGCCAGCAGTTTACTAGCGGGATTCAATGAGCAGTTCTTC.

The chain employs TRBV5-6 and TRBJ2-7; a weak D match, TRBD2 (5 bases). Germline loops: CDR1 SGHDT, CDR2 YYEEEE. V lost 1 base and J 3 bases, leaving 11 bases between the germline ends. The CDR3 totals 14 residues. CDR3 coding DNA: TGTGCCAGCAGCTTGTTATCGGAGGTCTACGAGCAGTACTTC. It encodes CASSLLSEVYEQYF.

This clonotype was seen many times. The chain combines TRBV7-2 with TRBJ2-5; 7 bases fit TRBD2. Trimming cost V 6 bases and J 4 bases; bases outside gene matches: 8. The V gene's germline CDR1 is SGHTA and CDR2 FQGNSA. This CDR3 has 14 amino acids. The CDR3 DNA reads TGTGCCAGCAGGGGAGCGGGAAGAGGAGAGACCCAGTACTTC. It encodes CASRGAGRGETQYF. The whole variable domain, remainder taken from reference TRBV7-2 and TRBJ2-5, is GAGVSQSPSNKVTEKGKDVELRCDPISGHTALYWYRQSLGQGLEFLIYFQGNSAPDKSGLPSDRFSAERTGGSVSTLTIQRTQQEDSAVYLCASRGAGRGETQYFGPGTRLLVL.

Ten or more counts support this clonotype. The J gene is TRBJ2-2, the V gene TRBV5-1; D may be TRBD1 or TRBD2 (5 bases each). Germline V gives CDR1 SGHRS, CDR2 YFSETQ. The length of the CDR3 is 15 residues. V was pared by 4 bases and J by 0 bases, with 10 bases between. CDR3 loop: CASSEGPTNTGELFF. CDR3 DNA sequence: TGCGCCAGCAGCGAGGGACCGACGAACACCGGGGAGCTGTTTTTT.

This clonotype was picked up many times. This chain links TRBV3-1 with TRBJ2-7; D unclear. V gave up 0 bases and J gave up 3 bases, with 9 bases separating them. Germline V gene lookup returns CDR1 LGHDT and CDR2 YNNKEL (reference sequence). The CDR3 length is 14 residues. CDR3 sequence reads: CASSQDRGRYEQYF. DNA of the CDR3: TGTGCCAGCAGCCAAGATCGAGGCCGCTACGAGCAGTACTTC.

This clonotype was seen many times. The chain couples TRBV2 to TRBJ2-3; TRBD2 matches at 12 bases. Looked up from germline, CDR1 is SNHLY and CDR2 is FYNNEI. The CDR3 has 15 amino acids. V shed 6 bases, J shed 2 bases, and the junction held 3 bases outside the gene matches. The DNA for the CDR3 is TGTGCCAGCAGCGGGACTAGCGGGCTCACAGATACGCAGTATTTT. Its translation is CASSGTSGLTDTQYF.

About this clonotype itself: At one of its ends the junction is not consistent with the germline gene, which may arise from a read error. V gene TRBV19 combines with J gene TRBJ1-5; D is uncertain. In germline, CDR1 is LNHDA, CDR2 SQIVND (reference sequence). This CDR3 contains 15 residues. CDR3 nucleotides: TGTGCCGGTAGTACGAAGGCGAATAGCAATCAGCCCCAGCATTTT. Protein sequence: CAGSTKANSNQPQHF.